These T cell receptor beta chains were read from a single sample in a study of blood T cell repertoires in COVID-19. Assay: immunoSEQ multiplex PCR; the TCRdb copy retains only in-frame clones and omits some. This sample has some 330,000 clones, with 70% to 90% found just once. Source material: PBMCs or T cells enriched from blood (not recorded which). The receptors shown here come from a young man who had recovered from COVID-19. The CDR3 runs from the conserved cysteine through the conserved F or W. The D gene is left open where the match is weak. Rows give clone size only sometimes, using once, few, many, or a class for an expanded clone.

clone_size	v_call	d_call	j_call	cdr3_nt	cdr3_aa
NA	TRBV5-1	TRBD2	TRBJ2-5	TGCGCCAGCAGCTTGGGTACAGCGGGAGGAGAGACCCAGTACTTC	CASSLGTAGGETQYF
NA	TRBV6-5	NA	TRBJ1-1	TGTGCCAGCAGCACAGGAAGGAACACTGAAGCTTTCTTT	CASSTGRNTEAFF
NA	TRBV5-6	TRBD2	TRBJ2-3	TGTGCCAGCAGCTTGCGTCTGGCGGGAGGGGGAGATACGCAGTATTTT	CASSLRLAGGGDTQYF
NA	TRBV11-2	NA	TRBJ1-2	TGTGCCAGCAGCTTAGGGACAGTTGGCTATGGCTACACCTTC	CASSLGTVGYGYTF
NA	TRBV5-1	NA	TRBJ1-2	TGCGCCAGCAGGGGGGACAAAGGCGGCTACACCTTC	CASRGDKGGYTF
NA	TRBV2	NA	TRBJ2-2	TGTGCCAGCAGTTCTGCGGGACCCCCCGGGGAGCTGTTTTTT	CASSSAGPPGELFF
NA	TRBV18	NA	TRBJ1-2	TGTGCCAGCTCACCCCTCGAGGCGGTCGGTGGCTACACCTTC	CASSPLEAVGGYTF
NA	TRBV27	TRBD1	TRBJ1-2	TGTGCCAGCAGTTCCAGACAGGGAAAAGGCTACACCTTC	CASSSRQGKGYTF
NA	TRBV15	TRBD2	TRBJ2-7	TGTGCCACCAGCAGAGTTCCAGCGGGATACTACGAGCAGTACTTC	CATSRVPAGYYEQYF
NA	TRBV5-4	TRBD2	TRBJ2-1	TGTGCCAGCAGCTTGGCGTGGGGCGGGAGTTGGGGCAATGAGCAGTTCTTC	CASSLAWGGSWGNEQFF
NA	TRBV11-2	NA	TRBJ1-1	TGTGCCAGCAGCTTAGGGACGGGGGGGAGAACTGAAGCTTTCTTT	CASSLGTGGRTEAFF
once	TRBV7-9	TRBD2	TRBJ2-5	TGTGCCAGCAGTGTAAGCGGGAGGGGAGAGACCCAGTACTTC	CASSVSGRGETQYF
NA	TRBV18	NA	TRBJ1-2	TGTGCCAGCTCACCCCAGGACAGCAGATATGGCTACACCTTC	CASSPQDSRYGYTF
few	TRBV5-8	NA	TRBJ1-1	TGTGCCAGCAGCTTTACAGGGAAAGCTTTCTTT	CASSFTGKAFF
NA	TRBV9	TRBD2	TRBJ2-5	TGTGCCAGCAGCGCGACTAACGGGGGGGCCCAAGAGACCCAGTACTTC	CASSATNGGAQETQYF
NA	TRBV24-1	TRBD2	TRBJ2-1	TGTGCCTCAATGACTAGCGGGGGCGGGGTTGAGCAGTTCTTC	CASMTSGGGVEQFF
NA	TRBV3-1/TRBV3-2	TRBD1	TRBJ1-6	TGTGCCAGCAGCCAAGGATGGCCAGGGGGTAATTCACCCCTCCACTTT	CASSQGWPGGNSPLHF
NA	TRBV20-1	NA	TRBJ2-2	TGCAGCCCGTTGAGAGTCTGGGAGCTGTTTTTT	CSPLRVWELFF
NA	TRBV9	TRBD1	TRBJ1-6	TGTGCCAGCAGCGTCCTACAGGGGGGGAATTCACCCCTCCACTTT	CASSVLQGGNSPLHF
NA	TRBV30	NA	TRBJ2-2	TGTGCCTGGAGTGCGGGGACCGGGGAGCTGTTTTTT	CAWSAGTGELFF
NA	TRBV7-9	NA	TRBJ2-7	TGTGCCAGCAGCGCGCGGCTAAACGAGCAGTACTTC	CASSARLNEQYF
NA	TRBV3-1/TRBV3-2	TRBD2	TRBJ2-5	TGTGCCAGCAGCCAAGGATGGACTAGCGTACAAGAGACCCAGTACTTC	CASSQGWTSVQETQYF
NA	TRBV6-1	NA	TRBJ1-4	TGTGCCAGCAGTGAAGCGGTCGGGGGAAACGAAAAACTGTTTTTT	CASSEAVGGNEKLFF
NA	TRBV3-1/TRBV3-2	NA	TRBJ1-3	TGTGCCAGCAGCCAAGATATAGGGGTCGGGTCTGGAAACACCATATATTTT	CASSQDIGVGSGNTIYF
NA	TRBV19	NA	TRBJ2-3	TGTGCCAGTAGTATAGAGGGCAGAGTCACAGATACGCAGTATTTT	CASSIEGRVTDTQYF
NA	TRBV24-1	TRBD1	TRBJ2-1	TGTGCCACCAGTGATTTTCAGGGGGTAGGGCCCTACAATGAGCAGTTCTTC	CATSDFQGVGPYNEQFF
once	TRBV25-1	NA	TRBJ2-7	TGTGCCAGCAGTGACTCTAGGTATTCCTACGAGCAGTACTTC	CASSDSRYSYEQYF
NA	TRBV5-4	NA	TRBJ1-6	TGTGCCAGCAGCATTAAAGGGGCGATCAATTCACCCCTCCACTTT	CASSIKGAINSPLHF
NA	TRBV28	TRBD1	TRBJ1-6	TGTGCCAGCAGCCCGGACAGGGGTGGAGGCTCCTATAATTCACCCCTCCACTTT	CASSPDRGGGSYNSPLHF
NA	TRBV5-6	NA	TRBJ1-1	TGTGCCAGCAGCTTGATAGGGTGGGGGGGCAACACTGAAGCTTTCTTT	CASSLIGWGGNTEAFF
once	TRBV3-1/TRBV3-2	NA	TRBJ1-2	TGTGCCAGCAGCCAGAAGGCGGTACTTACTGGCTACACCTTC	CASSQKAVLTGYTF
NA	TRBV5-6	TRBD1	TRBJ2-4	TGTGCCAGCAGCTTACAGGGGGCCCAAAACATTCAGTACTTC	CASSLQGAQNIQYF
few	TRBV2	TRBD1	TRBJ1-1	TGTGCCAGCAGTTTTATAACAGGGGCTGAAGCTTTCTTT	CASSFITGAEAFF
NA	TRBV29-1	TRBD2	TRBJ2-2	TGCAGCGTTGCGCCGTTAGCGGGAGGCACCGGGGAGCTGTTTTTT	CSVAPLAGGTGELFF
NA	TRBV16	NA	TRBJ1-6	TGTGCCAGCAGCCAATCGATGGGGGGGGAACCGGATTCACCCCTCCACTTT	CASSQSMGGEPDSPLHF
NA	TRBV6-5	NA	TRBJ1-5	TGTGCCAGCAGGGACGGAGGGCCTCGCAATCAGCCCCAGCATTTT	CASRDGGPRNQPQHF
NA	TRBV7-2	NA	TRBJ2-3	TGTGCCAGCAGCTTAGTCCTAGCCTTCACAGATACGCAGTATTTT	CASSLVLAFTDTQYF
NA	TRBV10-3	NA	TRBJ2-7	TGTGCCACCCACCCGGGACACCAGTACGAGCAGTACTTC	CATHPGHQYEQYF
NA	TRBV5-1	NA	TRBJ1-3	TGCGCCAGCAGCTTAACGACAGGCTCTGGAAACACCATATATTTT	CASSLTTGSGNTIYF
once	TRBV30	NA	TRBJ1-5	TGTGCCTGGAGTGTAGGGCGCACCTGGAGGTATAGCAATCAGCCCCAGCATTTT	CAWSVGRTWRYSNQPQHF
NA	TRBV20-1	TRBD1	TRBJ1-2	TGCAGTGCTAGTACGACAGGGGGCTTTCACTATGGCTACACCTTC	CSASTTGGFHYGYTF
once	TRBV2	NA	TRBJ2-3	TGTGCCAGCAATCTACTAACGGATAGCACAGATACGCAGTATTTT	CASNLLTDSTDTQYF
NA	TRBV6-1	TRBD1	TRBJ1-4	TGTGCCAGCAGTGAACTATTTTTTCGACAGGGCGGGGAAAAACTGTTTTTT	CASSELFFRQGGEKLFF
NA	TRBV10-3	NA	TRBJ1-2	TGTGCCATCAGTGAGGTCGAGGCGATTAACTATGGCTACACCTTC	CAISEVEAINYGYTF
NA	TRBV29-1	NA	TRBJ2-3	TGCAGCGTTAGGCTGACACTCACCACAGATACGCAGTATTTT	CSVRLTLTTDTQYF
NA	TRBV7-6	NA	TRBJ2-5	TGTGCCAGCAGCTTAAGCCAGGGGTGGGAGACCCAGTACTTC	CASSLSQGWETQYF
NA	TRBV14	NA	TRBJ2-7	TGTGCCAGCAGCCGCCCAGGGGGGTACGAGCAGTACTTC	CASSRPGGYEQYF
NA	TRBV4-1	TRBD1	TRBJ1-2	TGCGCCAGCAGCACCCGGGACAGTAACTATGGCTACACCTTC	CASSTRDSNYGYTF
NA	TRBV9	NA	TRBJ1-1	TGTGCCAGCAGCGTAGTCCCAGGGAACACTGAAGCTTTCTTT	CASSVVPGNTEAFF
NA	TRBV7-8	TRBD1	TRBJ1-2	TGTGCCAGCAGCTTATCGAAAGGGGGCAACTATGGCTACACCTTC	CASSLSKGGNYGYTF